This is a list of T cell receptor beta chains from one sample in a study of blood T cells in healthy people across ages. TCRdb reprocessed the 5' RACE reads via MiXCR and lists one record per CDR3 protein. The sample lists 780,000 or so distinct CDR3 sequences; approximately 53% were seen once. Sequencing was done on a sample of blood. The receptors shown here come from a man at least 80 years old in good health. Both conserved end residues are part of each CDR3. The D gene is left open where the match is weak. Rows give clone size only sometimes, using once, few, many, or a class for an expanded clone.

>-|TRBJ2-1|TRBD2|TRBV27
CASSTPGLAGDEQFF
TGTGCCAGCAGTACCCCCGGGCTAGCGGGAGACGAGCAGTTCTTC
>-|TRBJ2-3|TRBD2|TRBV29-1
CSVGIAGSTDTQYF
TGCAGCGTTGGTATAGCGGGGAGCACAGATACGCAGTATTTT
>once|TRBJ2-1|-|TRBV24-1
CATKGDGQYNEQFF
TGTGCCACCAAGGGGGATGGACAGTACAATGAGCAGTTCTTC
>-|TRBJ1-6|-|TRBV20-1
CSATLPGARNSPLHF
TGCAGTGCTACTCTCCCCGGGGCGCGCAATTCACCCCTCCACTTT
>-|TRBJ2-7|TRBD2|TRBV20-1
CSARSSGRISHEQYF
TGCAGTGCTAGAAGCAGCGGGAGAATCTCCCACGAGCAGTACTTC
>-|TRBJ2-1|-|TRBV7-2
CASSHRSSDPRSNEQFF
TGTGCCAGCAGCCATCGATCTAGCGACCCGAGGAGCAATGAGCAGTTCTTC
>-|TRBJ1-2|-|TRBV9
CASSVDLAGGYTF
TGTGCCAGCAGCGTAGACCTTGCGGGAGGCTACACCTTC
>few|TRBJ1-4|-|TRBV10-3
CAISEPRVGEKLFF
TGTGCCATCAGTGAGCCCAGGGTGGGGGAAAAACTGTTTTTT
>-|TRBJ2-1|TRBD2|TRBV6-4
CASSGRSAGVNEQFF
TGTGCCAGCAGTGGGCGATCAGCGGGAGTCAATGAGCAGTTCTTC
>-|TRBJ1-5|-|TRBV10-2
CASSKDSLSNQPQHF
TGCGCCAGCAGTAAGGACAGTCTTAGCAATCAGCCCCAGCATTTT
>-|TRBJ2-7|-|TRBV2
CASSEDRSSYNEQYF
TGTGCCAGCAGTGAAGACCGGAGTAGCTACAATGAGCAGTACTTC
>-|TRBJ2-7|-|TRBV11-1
CASSRRLVFEQYF
TGTGCCAGCAGTCGAAGACTAGTCTTCGAGCAGTACTTC
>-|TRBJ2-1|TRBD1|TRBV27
CASNLNGQGGNEQFF
TGTGCCAGCAACCTTAATGGACAGGGGGGTAATGAGCAGTTCTTC